The 26 T cell receptor beta chains given below trace back to one sample, sequenced in a study of metastatic and nonmetastatic thyroid tumors (dated by TCRdb to 2018 to 2020). No patient had received any treatment before thyroid surgery. Library creation used PCR. Sequencing instrument: Illumina HiSeq 4000. TCRdb trimmed the raw reads at Q25, called clones with MiXCR and kept productive beta chains. The sample includes about 38,000 clones, with less than 50% observed a single time. The ten largest clonotypes hold around a quarter of the sample. Sequencing was performed on tumor tissue. The receptors come from a male donor with papillary thyroid cancer or a benign thyroid nodule (not recorded which). Some clones in this sample may be carry-over from other donors' samples.

The CDR3 DNA is TGTGCCAGCAGTACACTTCTATCACCCCTCCACTTT. This codes for CASSTLLSPLHF. The chain has TRBV28 and TRBJ1-6; D is ambiguous. The CDR3 contains 12 residues. Germline V gene sequence: CDR1 MDHEN, CDR2 SYDVKM. V lost 5 bases to trimming and J lost 10 bases, with 9 bases between them.

J is TRBJ1-1 and V is TRBV11-2, with 8 bases matching TRBD1. This CDR3 is 14 amino acids long. Trimming cost V 1 base and J 4 bases; bases outside gene matches: 2. The germline CDR1 and CDR2 sequences are SGHAT and FQNNGV. CDR3 in amino acids: CASSLGQGRTEAFF. DNA for the CDR3: TGTGCCAGCAGCTTAGGACAGGGGCGCACTGAAGCTTTCTTT.

The table lists this clone with a few counts. This rearrangement joins TRBV28 to TRBJ2-7, with 8 bases lining up with TRBD1. CDR3 length: 15 residues. Trimming at V came to 5 bases and at J to 3 bases, leaving 9 bases not matched to a gene. Germline CDR1 MDHEN, CDR2 SYDVKM. For the CDR3, the DNA is TGTGCCAGCAGTGGAGACCAGGGGGCGGTCTACGAGCAGTACTTC. Translating gives CASSGDQGAVYEQYF.

V is TRBV4-1 and J is TRBJ2-7; weak D call: TRBD1 (5 bases). The V end was cut by 9 bases, the J end by 7 bases, with 25 bases between. The CDR3 has 15 amino acids. Germline-derived CDR1 and CDR2 are MGHRA and YSYEKL. CDR3 sequence: CASKTILGRAEEQYF. The CDR3 nucleotides read TGCGCCAGTAAAACAATCCTCGGCAGGGCTGAAGAGCAGTACTTC.

This chain uses TRBV13 with TRBJ1-2; unclear D gene. Deletions cut 6 bases from V and 7 bases from J, with 21 bases between. The CDR3 is 15 amino acids. Germline assignment: CDR1 PRHDT and CDR2 FYEKMQ (reference sequence). CDR3: CASSNLGRHLGGYTF. The CDR3, as DNA: TGTGCCAGCAGTAACCTGGGCAGACATCTCGGTGGCTACACCTTC.

The V gene is TRBV11-2, the J gene TRBJ2-7; D remains ambiguous. The CDR3 is 16 residues long. Germline lookup yields CDR1 SGHAT and CDR2 FQNNGV. Trimming left V 2 bases short and J 0 bases short, with 14 bases between. CDR3 amino acids: CASSLYGGVLSYEQYF. CDR3 nucleotide sequence: TGTGCCAGCAGCTTATACGGTGGCGTTCTCTCCTACGAGCAGTACTTC.

CDR3 nucleotides: TGTGCCAGCAGCCAAGCAGTCCTAGCTGGGGCCAACGTCCTGACTTTC. This gives the protein CASSQAVLAGANVLTF. The chain recombines TRBV3-1 with TRBJ2-6; D remains unclear. The CDR3 is 16 residues long. The V and J ends lost 1 base and 2 bases respectively, with 9 bases between them. Germline assignment: CDR1 LGHDT and CDR2 YNNKEL (reference sequence).

The rearrangement joins TRBV7-3 to TRBJ2-1, with unresolved D. The CDR3 is 9 residues long. Trimming cost V 6 bases and J 11 bases, with 5 bases left between them. Germline V gene sequence: CDR1 SGHTA, CDR2 FQGTGA. CDR3 residues: CASRSKQFF. Written as DNA, the CDR3 is TGTGCCAGCAGGTCGAAGCAGTTCTTC. The full variable domain, completed using reference TRBV7-3 and TRBJ2-1, is GAGVSQTPSNKVTEKGKYVELRCDPISGHTALYWYRQSLGQGPEFLIYFQGTGAADDSGLPNDRFFAVRPEGSVSTLKIQRTERGDSAVYLCASRSKQFFGPGTRLTVL.

The genes are TRBV4-2 and TRBJ1-5; D unclear. Per the germline V gene, CDR1 is LGHNA and CDR2 is YNFKEQ. The CDR3 runs to 13 residues. V lost 0 bases and J lost 6, with 6 bases in between. The CDR3 region has the DNA TGTGCCAGCAGCCAAGATTTGAGTCAGCCCCAGCATTTT. This gives the protein CASSQDLSQPQHF.

This chain links TRBV5-6 with TRBJ2-7; D is tentatively TRBD1 or TRBD2 (6 bases each). The germline V gene has CDR1 SGHDT and CDR2 YYEEEE. CDR3 length: 14 amino acids. Trimming took 3 bases from V and 2 from J, leaving 12 bases between them. CDR3 bases: TGTGCCAGCAGCTCAGGGGACTTCCCCTACGAGCAGTACTTC. It specifies CASSSGDFPYEQYF.

The chain has TRBV20-1 and TRBJ1-5; D not resolved. The V end was cut by 5 bases, the J end by 2 bases, with 19 bases between. CDR3 length: 16 amino acids. The germline CDR1 and CDR2 sequences are DFQATT and SNEGSKA (reference sequence). This chain's CDR3 is CSADPRGLNCNQPQHF. DNA for the CDR3: TGCAGTGCTGACCCCAGAGGTTTGAACTGCAATCAGCCCCAGCATTTT.

The chain is built from TRBV6-5 and TRBJ2-5; tentatively, D is TRBD1 (5 bases). Germline V gene lookup returns CDR1 MNHEY and CDR2 SVGAGI. CDR3 length: 17 amino acids. V dropped 0 bases and J dropped 5 bases, with 19 bases sitting between them. CDR3 residues: CASSYSRSPGARETQYF. The CDR3 DNA sequence: TGTGCCAGCAGTTACTCGAGGTCCCCTGGGGCCCGGGAGACCCAGTACTTC.

The chain carries TRBV5-1 and TRBJ1-6; maybe TRBD1 (6 bases). The CDR3 covers 13 residues. Germline V gene sequence: CDR1 SGHRS, CDR2 YFSETQ. V was pared by 5 bases and J by 5 bases, with 8 bases between. The CDR3 reads CASRGQHNSPLHF. The CDR3 coding sequence is TGCGCCAGCAGGGGACAACATAATTCACCCCTCCACTTT. Full variable domain (outside the CDR3, taken from reference TRBV5-1 and TRBJ1-6): KAGVTQTPRYLIKTRGQQVTLSCSPISGHRSVSWYQQTPGQGLQFLFEYFSETQRNKGNFPGRFSGRQFSNSRSEMNVSTLELGDSALYLCASRGQHNSPLHFGNGTRLTVT.

This clone was seen a few times. V and J are TRBV12-3 or TRBV12-4 and TRBJ2-7, with TRBD1 as a possible D gene (6 bases). The germline V and J ends were trimmed by 1 base and 2 bases, with 12 bases remaining between them. The CDR3 length is 15 residues. CDR3 in amino acids: CASSLGTVKTYEQYF. Here the CDR3 DNA reads TGTGCCAGCAGTTTAGGGACAGTTAAAACCTACGAGCAGTACTTC.

This chain uses TRBV20-1 with TRBJ1-6; 8 bases align to TRBD1. This CDR3 has 15 residues. Trimming took 5 bases from V and 8 from J; bases not matched to a gene: 11. CDR1 is DFQATT, CDR2 SNEGSKA, per germline (reference sequence). The CDR3 DNA sequence: TGCAGTGCTTGGACAGGGCACCTAGGGTATTCACCCCTCCACTTT. This translates into CSAWTGHLGYSPLHF.

This clone occurred a few times. The chain recombines TRBV4-2 with TRBJ1-5; TRBD1 is a possible D gene (5 bases). The CDR3 consists of 18 residues. Germline V gene data show CDR1 as LGHNA and CDR2 as YNFKEQ. The V end lost 3 bases, the J end lost 5 bases, and 23 bases lay between the germline ends. CDR3 sequence (DNA): TGTGCCAGCAGCCACACTCGGGACTCCTGGTCTGGGCATCAGCCCCAGCATTTT. Its protein is CASSHTRDSWSGHQPQHF.

The rearrangement uses TRBV6-2 or TRBV6-3 and TRBJ2-7; 11 nucleotides line up with TRBD2. The V and J ends lost 2 bases and 5 bases, in that order; junction bases with no gene match: 2. The CDR3 extends over 14 amino acids. CDR1 and CDR2 (germline): MNHEY, SVGEGT. The CDR3 spells CASSYVAGGNEQYF. CDR3 DNA sequence: TGTGCCAGCAGTTACGTAGCGGGAGGGAACGAGCAGTACTTC.

This chain connects TRBV5-1 to TRBJ2-7; unclear D gene. This CDR3 has 12 residues. V lost 3 bases, J lost 7 bases, and 11 bases lay in between. Germline V gives CDR1 SGHRS, CDR2 YFSETQ. This CDR3 is CASSSPTDEQYF. Written as DNA, the CDR3 is TGCGCCAGCAGCTCCCCCACCGATGAGCAGTACTTC.

The chain is built from TRBV28 and TRBJ1-4, with 8 bases fitting TRBD1. Unmatched junction bases numbered 10, after V lost 7 bases and J lost 0 bases. The CDR3 runs to 17 residues. Germline CDR1 MDHEN, CDR2 SYDVKM. The CDR3 loop is CASTLRDRLTTNEKLFF. The CDR3 nucleotides are TGTGCCAGCACCCTCCGGGACAGGTTGACAACTAATGAAAAACTGTTTTTT. Combining the CDR3 with reference TRBV28 and TRBJ1-4 gives the whole variable domain DVKVTQSSRYLVKRTGEKVFLECVQDMDHENMFWYRQDPGLGLRLIYFSYDVKMKEKGDIPEGYSVSREKKERFSLILESASTNQTSMYLCASTLRDRLTTNEKLFFGSGTQLSVL.

This clone came up once. The CDR3 is CASSLSRGWGNEQFF. CDR3 nucleotide sequence: TGTGCCAGCAGCTTGTCAAGGGGGTGGGGGAATGAGCAGTTCTTC. V is TRBV5-4 and J is TRBJ2-1; D perhaps matches TRBD1 (6 bases). The germline CDR1 and CDR2 sequences are SGHNT and YYREEE (reference sequence). CDR3 length equals 15 residues. V lost 1 base to trimming and J lost 7 bases, with 15 bases between them.

The chain couples TRBV5-5 to TRBJ1-2; no firm D call. Trimming took off 0 bases at V and 5 bases at J, with 5 bases between the two ends. Germline CDR1 and CDR2: SGHKS and YYEKEE (reference sequence). This CDR3 comprises 12 residues. The CDR3 bases are TGTGCCAGCAGCTTGGTGGTGTATGGCTACACCTTC. Its translation is CASSLVVYGYTF.

The chain uses TRBV30 and TRBJ2-1, with a weak D call TRBD2 (6 bases). Germline V gene lookup returns CDR1 GTSNPN and CDR2 SVGIG (reference sequence). The V gene lost 0 bases and the J gene lost 7 bases, with 13 bases spanning the gap. CDR3 length: 14 amino acids. The DNA for the CDR3 is TGTGCCTGGAGTGTACTTCGGGGGAGAAATGAGCAGTTCTTC. Translated, it gives CAWSVLRGRNEQFF.

This clone has more than one count but fewer than ten. The J gene is TRBJ2-7, the V gene TRBV12-3 or TRBV12-4; D unclear. Deletions cut 3 bases from V and 7 bases from J, with 16 bases between. CDR3 size: 14 residues. CDR3 sequence (DNA): TGTGCCAGCAGTTTTTACGCTAGTAAAGGGGAGCAGTACTTC. The encoded protein is CASSFYASKGEQYF.

The gene calls are TRBV12-3 or TRBV12-4 and TRBJ1-2; D gene unclear. There are 13 residues in the CDR3. Trimming removed 1 base from V and 4 bases from J, with 7 bases in between. The CDR3 is CASSLGRIYGYTF. The CDR3 DNA reads as TGTGCCAGCAGTTTAGGACGGATCTATGGCTACACCTTC.

The chain carries TRBV20-1 and TRBJ1-2; TRBD1 agrees at 8 bases. Germline assignment: CDR1 DFQATT and CDR2 SNEGSKA (reference sequence). V gave up 1 base and J gave up 8 bases; unmatched junction bases: 9. The length of the CDR3 is 14 residues. CDR3 loop: CSARGGQGLEGYTF. In nucleotides, the CDR3 is TGCAGTGCTAGAGGAGGACAGGGCCTGGAAGGCTACACCTTC.

The chain joins TRBV20-1 to TRBJ2-3; unclear D gene. The CDR3 contains 15 residues. Trimming pared 6 bases from V and 2 bases from J, leaving 18 bases between. Germline V gene data show CDR1 as DFQATT and CDR2 as SNEGSKA (reference sequence). This CDR3 reads CSATPEHLNTDTQYF. The DNA of the CDR3 is TGCAGTGCAACCCCCGAACACTTAAACACAGATACGCAGTATTTT.